These 14 T cell receptor beta chains were all obtained from the same sample, sequenced in a study of T cell clonality in common variable immunodeficiency. Study-wide results and caveats: Reportedly, TCR beta sequences from common variable immunodeficiency showed fewer deletions and N-nucleotide insertions.

Their antigens are not known. Some clones are missing from TCRdb's copy, which holds only in-frame ones; the method was immunoSEQ multiplex PCR. Recorded here are over 30,000 clones, with no singletons, and the ten leading clones hold about 6%. Sequenced material: peripheral blood mononuclear cells. The receptors here all came from a human donor with common variable immunodeficiency.

Turning to this clone: With the read ending 3 residues before the CDR3 end, the germline J gene is used to fill in that end. This rearrangement joins TRBV7-9 to TRBJ1-5; TRBD1 is a possible D gene (5 bases). The ends were cut back, 1 base at V and 0 bases at J, with 7 bases in the middle. The V gene's germline CDR1 is SEHNR and CDR2 FQNEAQ (reference sequence). The CDR3 has 15 residues. The CDR3 DNA, read in part, is TGTGCCAGCAGCTTAGGGGGGGGTAGCAATCAGCCC. Residues: CASSLGGGSNQP. In full, the CDR3 is CASSLGGGSNQPQHF.

This clone was found many times. The read terminates 3 residues ahead of where the CDR3 ends, so the germline J gene completes it. The V call is TRBV19, the J call TRBJ1-3; 7 bases align to TRBD1. The V segment lost 6 bases and the J segment 0 bases; nucleotides outside the gene matches: 2. CDR1 LNHDA and CDR2 SQIVND come from the germline V gene (reference sequence). The CDR3 spans 14 residues. The DNA read from the CDR3 is TGTGCCAGTAGGGGGACAGCCTCTGGAAACACC. It codes for CASRGTASGNT. The whole CDR3 sequence reads CASRGTASGNTIYF.

This clone was seen ten or more times. The CDR3 end is not reached by the read, which stops 3 residues before it; the germline J gene fills it in. The rearrangement joins TRBV20-1 to TRBJ1-2; the match to TRBD1 covers 9 bases. After removal of 5 bases from V and 4 bases from J, the junction contained 5 bases not matched to a gene. Germline V gene data show CDR1 as DFQATT and CDR2 as SNEGSKA (reference sequence). CDR3 length: 13 amino acids. The CDR3 reads CSAQGQGLYGYTF. The DNA read from the CDR3 is TGCAGTGCTCAGGGACAGGGCCTCTATGGC.

The covered CDR3 bases are TGTGCCAGTTTGGACAGGGGTAACGGGTCGTTCCACCTGGACTATGGC. Protein product: CASLDRGNGSFHLDYG. The entire CDR3 protein is CASLDRGNGSFHLDYGYTF. The chain couples TRBV19 to TRBJ1-2; 9 bases line up with TRBD1. The CDR3 end is not reached by the read, which stops 3 residues before it; the germline J gene fills it in. The V segment lost 8 bases and the J segment 3 bases; nucleotides outside the gene matches: 22. CDR1 and CDR2 from the germline V gene are LNHDA and SQIVND (reference sequence). The CDR3 consists of 19 residues.

This clone has just a few counts. The read ends 3 residues early relative to the CDR3; the germline J gene fills the gap. The V and J genes are TRBV7-8 and TRBJ1-5, with 7 bases aligning to TRBD1. The V segment lost 5 bases and the J segment 2 bases; nucleotides outside the gene matches: 12. The CDR3 runs 17 residues. Germline values: CDR1 SGHVS, CDR2 FQNEAQ. The part of the CDR3 DNA that was read is TGTGCCAGCAGCGTCGACCCGGGACAGCGTGGCAATCAGCCC. This sequence encodes CASSVDPGQRGNQP. In full, the CDR3 reads CASSVDPGQRGNQPQHF.

Details on this clone: The sequenced fragment ends 3 residues before the CDR3 boundary, so the rest is inferred from the germline J gene. The chain employs TRBV6-1 and TRBJ2-5, with D perhaps being TRBD1 or TRBD2 (6 bases each). From germline, CDR1 is MNHNS and CDR2 SASEGT. Trimming pared 4 bases from V and 5 bases from J, leaving 14 bases between. The CDR3 covers 14 residues. CDR3 amino acids: CASSGGGQGETQYF. Partial CDR3 DNA: TGTGCCAGCAGTGGCGGAGGGCAGGGGGAGACC.

This clone showed up just a few times. From the germline J gene comes the end of the CDR3, since the read stops 3 residues before it. V usage is TRBV19 and J usage is TRBJ2-3, with 10 bases that match TRBD2. Germline V lookup: CDR1 LNHDA, CDR2 SQIVND (reference sequence). The CDR3 consists of 17 residues. V lost 3 bases and J lost 5; bases outside the gene matches: 11. The CDR3 sequence: CASSMGVAGGFLDTQYF. CDR3 DNA, as far as it was read: TGTGCCAGTAGTATGGGGGTAGCGGGGGGTTTTTTAGATACG.

This clone was counted a few times. Read data end 3 residues before the CDR3 end; the end is taken from the germline J gene. The chain combines TRBV19 with TRBJ2-7; TRBD2 might be the D (5 bases). In germline, CDR1 is LNHDA, CDR2 SQIVND (reference sequence). CDR3 length: 18 amino acids. Trimming removed 7 bases from V and 1 base from J, with 26 bases in between. The sequenced part of the CDR3 DNA is TGTGCCAGTACCCTCCCCTATCCTCAGGAGGCCCTTTCCTACGAG. Amino acid sequence: CASTLPYPQEALSYE. The whole CDR3 sequence is CASTLPYPQEALSYEQYF.

This clone came up a few times. The CDR3 goes on 3 residues after the read ends, and that part is filled in from the germline J gene. The chain joins TRBV14 to TRBJ2-5; TRBD2 aligns across 9 bases. The germline V gene encodes CDR1 SGHDN and CDR2 FVKESK. Trimming at V came to 5 bases and at J to 4 bases, leaving 11 bases not matched to a gene. The CDR3 runs to 16 residues. The DNA read from the CDR3 is TGTGCCAGCAGCTTTCGCGGGGGGGCCGTAAGAGAGACC. This codes for CASSFRGGAVRET. The whole CDR3 protein is CASSFRGGAVRETQYF.

The sample holds a few counts of this clone. The missing CDR3 end, 3 residues past where the read stops, is filled in from the germline J gene. The V gene is TRBV2, the J gene TRBJ2-7; D is possibly TRBD1 (6 bases). The germline gives CDR1 SNHLY, CDR2 FYNNEI. The CDR3 covers 14 residues. Between the trimmed V and J ends, which lost 6 bases and 2 bases, there was a span of 14 bases. The sequenced CDR3 bases are TGTGCCAGCAGGGAGACAGGTACCACCTACGAG. Translated: CASRETGTTYE. The complete CDR3 reads CASRETGTTYEQYF.

This clone was seen more than once but under ten times. The read gets to within 3 residues of the CDR3 end, and the germline J gene fills in the rest. This sequence joins TRBV11-2 and TRBJ2-3, with TRBD2 as a possible D gene (6 bases). Germline V CDR1 and CDR2: SGHAT, FQNNGV. V was trimmed by 4 bases and J by 1 base, leaving 12 bases between them. This CDR3 is 15 amino acids long. CDR3 region: CASSSRGGGTDTQYF. The covered CDR3 bases are TGTGCCAGCAGCTCCCGTGGAGGGGGCACAGATACG.

Many counts were recorded for this clone. The read terminates 3 residues ahead of where the CDR3 ends, so the germline J gene completes it. The chain is built from TRBV23-1 and TRBJ2-3; 10 bases align to TRBD1. TRBV23-1 carries the ORF label, with uncertain function. CDR3 length equals 15 residues. Trimming at V came to 3 bases and at J to 7 bases, leaving 7 bases not matched to a gene. The CDR3 DNA, read in part, is TGCGCCAGCAGTCAGCAACCGGGACAGGGGAATACG. This sequence encodes CASSQQPGQGNT. From start to end, the CDR3 is CASSQQPGQGNTQYF.

About this clone: The sequence runs out 3 residues before the end of the CDR3; the remainder is reconstructed from the germline J gene. V and J are TRBV30 and TRBJ2-1, with D hard to call. V dropped 8 bases and J dropped 0 bases, with 11 bases sitting between them. CDR1 is GTSNPN and CDR2 is SVGIG in the germline V gene (reference sequence). There are 13 residues in the CDR3. The CDR3 region is CASLMSSYNEQFF. Incomplete CDR3 DNA: TGTGCCAGCTTGATGAGCTCCTACAATGAG.

This clone has only a few counts. Read data end 3 residues before the CDR3 end; the end is taken from the germline J gene. The rearrangement joins TRBV19 to TRBJ2-7, with 7 bases identical to TRBD1. V was pared by 6 bases and J by 0 bases, with 5 bases of the junction left unmatched. The germline CDR1 and CDR2 sequences are LNHDA and SQIVND (reference sequence). The CDR3 runs to 14 residues. CDR3 protein: CASRVTGTSYEQYF. CDR3 DNA, as far as it was read: TGTGCCAGTAGGGTGACAGGGACCTCCTACGAG.